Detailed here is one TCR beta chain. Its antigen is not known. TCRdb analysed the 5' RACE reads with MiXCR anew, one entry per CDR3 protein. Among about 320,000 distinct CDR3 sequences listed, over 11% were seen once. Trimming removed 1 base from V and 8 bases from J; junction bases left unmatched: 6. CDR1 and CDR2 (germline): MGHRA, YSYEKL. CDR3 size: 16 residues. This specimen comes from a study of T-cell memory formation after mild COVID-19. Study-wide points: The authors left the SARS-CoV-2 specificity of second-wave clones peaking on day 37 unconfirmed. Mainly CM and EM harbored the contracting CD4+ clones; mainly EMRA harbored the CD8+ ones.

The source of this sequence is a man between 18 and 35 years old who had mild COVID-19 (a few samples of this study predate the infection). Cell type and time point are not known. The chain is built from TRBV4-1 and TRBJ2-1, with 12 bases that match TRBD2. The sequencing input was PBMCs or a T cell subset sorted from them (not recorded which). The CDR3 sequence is CASSQATSGGGDEQFF. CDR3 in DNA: TGCGCCAGCAGCCAAGCGACTAGCGGGGGAGGGGATGAGCAGTTCTTC.